This T cell receptor (beta chain) is drawn from a study of T cell repertoires in cytomegalovirus infection. TCRdb re-called the reads with MiXCR, one entry per CDR3 protein. This table has some 920,000 distinct CDR3 sequences, about a third appearing once. Details on this clonotype: Antigen: not known.

V was cut by 6 bases and J by 6 bases, with 8 bases left in between. The V gene's germline CDR1 is SQVTM and CDR2 ANQGSEA. The CDR3 runs 11 residues. Findings of the study overall: HLA-C-restricted CMV clonotypes gave the most frequent clonotype in two of eight donors.

The clonotype comes from a human donor in good health (CMV status not recorded). Some clones in this sample may be carry-over from other donors' samples. The V gene is TRBV29-1, the J gene TRBJ2-2; unclear D gene. The source material was cultured CD8+ T cells from PBMCs, sampled from culture after CMV antigen stimulation. The CDR3: CSVIRAGELFF. The CDR3 nucleotides are TGCAGCGTCATAAGGGCCGGGGAGCTGTTTTTT.